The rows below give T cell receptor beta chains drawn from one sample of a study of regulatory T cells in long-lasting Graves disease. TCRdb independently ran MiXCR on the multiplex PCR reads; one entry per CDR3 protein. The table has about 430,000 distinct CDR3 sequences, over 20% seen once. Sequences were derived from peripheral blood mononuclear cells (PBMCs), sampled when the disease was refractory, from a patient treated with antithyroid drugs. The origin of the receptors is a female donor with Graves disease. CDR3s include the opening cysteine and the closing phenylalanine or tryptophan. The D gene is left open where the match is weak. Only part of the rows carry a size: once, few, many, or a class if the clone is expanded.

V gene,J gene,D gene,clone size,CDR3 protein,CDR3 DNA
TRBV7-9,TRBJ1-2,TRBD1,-,CASSPFISGGVNYGYTF,TGTGCCAGCAGCCCCTTCATCTCAGGGGGCGTTAACTATGGCTACACCTTC
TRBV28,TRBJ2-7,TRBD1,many,CASSHGPGQRYEQYF,TGTGCCAGCAGTCACGGTCCGGGACAGAGGTACGAGCAGTACTTC
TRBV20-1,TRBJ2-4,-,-,CSARGATKNIQYF,TGCAGTGCTAGAGGAGCGACCAAAAACATTCAGTACTTC
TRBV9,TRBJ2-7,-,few,CASSASGTPTSYEQYF,TGTGCCAGCAGCGCATCCGGGACACCAACATCCTACGAGCAGTACTTC
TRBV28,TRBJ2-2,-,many,CASSFPSGELFF,TGTGCCAGCAGCTTCCCCTCCGGGGAGCTGTTTTTT
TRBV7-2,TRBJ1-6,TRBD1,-,CASSLRQGTGSNSPLHF,TGTGCCAGCAGCTTAAGACAGGGGACGGGATCAAATTCACCCCTCCACTTT
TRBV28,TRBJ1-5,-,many,CSHRTVYGNQPQHF,TGCTCCCATCGGACTGTTTATGGCAATCAGCCCCAGCATTTT
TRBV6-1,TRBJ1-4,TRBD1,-,CASSEKGRDRKPNEKLFF,TGTGCCAGCAGTGAGAAGGGTCGGGACAGGAAACCTAATGAAAAACTGTTTTTT
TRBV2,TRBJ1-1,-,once,CASSWDPSEAFF,TGTGCCAGCAGTTGGGACCCCTCTGAAGCTTTCTTT
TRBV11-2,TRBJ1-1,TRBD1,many,CASSIQGAGTEAFF,TGTGCCAGCAGCATACAGGGGGCAGGTACTGAAGCTTTCTTT
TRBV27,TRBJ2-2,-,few,CASSPTGGSNTGELFF,TGTGCCAGCAGTCCCACTGGCGGGTCGAACACCGGGGAGCTGTTTTTT
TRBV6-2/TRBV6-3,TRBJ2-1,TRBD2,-,CASSYWGTSRYNEQFF,TGTGCCAGCAGTTACTGGGGGACTAGTCGATACAATGAGCAGTTCTTC
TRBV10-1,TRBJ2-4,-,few,CASRRDREIAKNIQYF,TGCGCCAGCAGGAGGGATAGGGAGATAGCCAAAAACATTCAGTACTTC
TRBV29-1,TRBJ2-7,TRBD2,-,CSVRTSGKIYEQYF,TGCAGCGTTCGGACTAGCGGGAAGATCTACGAGCAGTACTTC
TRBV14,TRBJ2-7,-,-,CASSVLGQGYEQYF,TGTGCCAGCAGCGTTCTGGGACAAGGCTACGAGCAGTACTTC
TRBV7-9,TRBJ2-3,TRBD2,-,CASSLALSGRASETDTQYF,TGTGCCAGCAGCTTAGCCCTCAGCGGGAGGGCCTCAGAGACAGATACGCAGTATTTT